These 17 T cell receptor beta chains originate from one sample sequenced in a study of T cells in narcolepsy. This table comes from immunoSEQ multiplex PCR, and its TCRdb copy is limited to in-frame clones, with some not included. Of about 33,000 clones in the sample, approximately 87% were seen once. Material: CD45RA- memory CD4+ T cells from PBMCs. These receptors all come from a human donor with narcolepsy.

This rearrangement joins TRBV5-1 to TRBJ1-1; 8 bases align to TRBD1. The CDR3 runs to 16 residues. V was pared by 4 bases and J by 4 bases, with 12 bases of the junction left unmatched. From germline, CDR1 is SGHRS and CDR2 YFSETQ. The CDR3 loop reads CASSKDRAARGTEAFF. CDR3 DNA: TGCGCCAGCAGCAAGGACAGGGCTGCACGAGGCACTGAAGCTTTCTTT.

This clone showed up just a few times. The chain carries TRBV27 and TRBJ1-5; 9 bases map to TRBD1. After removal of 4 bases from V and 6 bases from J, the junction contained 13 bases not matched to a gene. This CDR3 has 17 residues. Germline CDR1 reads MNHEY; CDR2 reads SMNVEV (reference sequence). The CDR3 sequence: CASSSTLGGQGGQPQHF. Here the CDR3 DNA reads TGTGCCAGCAGTTCGACCCTCGGGGGACAGGGAGGTCAGCCCCAGCATTTT.

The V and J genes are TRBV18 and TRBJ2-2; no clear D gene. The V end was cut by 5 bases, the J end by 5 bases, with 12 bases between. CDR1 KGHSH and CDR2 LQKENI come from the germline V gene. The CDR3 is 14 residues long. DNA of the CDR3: TGTGCCAGCTCATCAGGACCGCCGACCGGGGAGCTGTTTTTT. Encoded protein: CASSSGPPTGELFF.

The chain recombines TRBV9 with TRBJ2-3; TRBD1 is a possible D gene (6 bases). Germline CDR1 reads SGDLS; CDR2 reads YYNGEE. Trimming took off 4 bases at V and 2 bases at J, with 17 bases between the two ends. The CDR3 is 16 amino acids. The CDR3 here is CASSLQGSALTDTQYF. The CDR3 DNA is TGTGCCAGCAGCCTACAGGGCAGCGCCCTCACAGATACGCAGTATTTT.

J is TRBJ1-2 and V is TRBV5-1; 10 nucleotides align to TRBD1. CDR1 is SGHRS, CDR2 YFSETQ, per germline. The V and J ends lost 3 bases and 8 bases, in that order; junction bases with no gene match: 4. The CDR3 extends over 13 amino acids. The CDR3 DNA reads TGCGCCAGCAGCTCCGACAGGGGGCAAGGCTACACCTTC. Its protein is CASSSDRGQGYTF.

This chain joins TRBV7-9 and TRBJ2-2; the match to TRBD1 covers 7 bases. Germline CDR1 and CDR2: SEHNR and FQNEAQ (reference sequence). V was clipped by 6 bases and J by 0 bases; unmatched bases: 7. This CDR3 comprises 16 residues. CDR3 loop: CASRPQGPSNTGELFF. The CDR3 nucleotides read TGTGCCAGCAGACCACAGGGGCCCTCGAACACCGGGGAGCTGTTTTTT.

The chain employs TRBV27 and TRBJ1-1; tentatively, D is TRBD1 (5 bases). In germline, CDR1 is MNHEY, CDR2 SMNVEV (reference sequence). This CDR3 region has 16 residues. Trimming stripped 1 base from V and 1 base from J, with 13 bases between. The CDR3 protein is CASSLLVGLGNTEAFF. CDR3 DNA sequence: TGTGCCAGCAGTTTATTAGTGGGACTGGGGAACACTGAAGCTTTCTTT.

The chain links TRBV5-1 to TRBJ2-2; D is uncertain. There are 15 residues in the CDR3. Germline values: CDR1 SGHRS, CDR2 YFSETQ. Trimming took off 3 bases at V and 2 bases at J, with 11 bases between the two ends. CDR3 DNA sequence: TGCGCCAGCAGCTCCGACGGCTATAACACCGGGGAGCTGTTTTTT. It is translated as CASSSDGYNTGELFF.

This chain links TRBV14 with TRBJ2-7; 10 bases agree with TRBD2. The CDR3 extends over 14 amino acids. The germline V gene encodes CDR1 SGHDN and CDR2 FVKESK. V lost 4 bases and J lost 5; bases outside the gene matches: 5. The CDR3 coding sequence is TGTGCCAGCAGCCCAGCGGGAGGGGTCAACGAGCAGTACTTC. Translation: CASSPAGGVNEQYF. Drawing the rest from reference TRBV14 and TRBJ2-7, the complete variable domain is EAGVTQFPSHSVIEKGQTVTLRCDPISGHDNLYWYRRVMGKEIKFLLHFVKESKQDESGMPNNRFLAERTGGTYSTLKVQPAELEDSGVYFCASSPAGGVNEQYFGPGTRLTVT.

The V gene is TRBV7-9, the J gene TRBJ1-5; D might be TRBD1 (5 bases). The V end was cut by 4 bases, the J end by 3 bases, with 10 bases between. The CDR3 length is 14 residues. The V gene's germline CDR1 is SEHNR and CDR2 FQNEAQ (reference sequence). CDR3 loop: CASSSGDLNQPQHF. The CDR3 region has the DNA TGTGCCAGCAGCTCCGGGGACCTCAATCAGCCCCAGCATTTT.

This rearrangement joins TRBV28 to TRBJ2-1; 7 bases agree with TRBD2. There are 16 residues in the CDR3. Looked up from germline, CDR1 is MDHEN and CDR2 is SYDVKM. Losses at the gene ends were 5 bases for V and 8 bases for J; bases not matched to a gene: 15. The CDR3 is CASSAVLNLRGDEQFF. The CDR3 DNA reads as TGTGCCAGCAGTGCTGTACTGAACCTCCGGGGGGATGAGCAGTTCTTC.

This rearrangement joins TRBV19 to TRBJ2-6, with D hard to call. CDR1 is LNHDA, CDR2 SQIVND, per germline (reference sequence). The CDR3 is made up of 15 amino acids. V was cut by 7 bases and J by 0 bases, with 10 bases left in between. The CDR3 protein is CASNSLSSGANVLTF. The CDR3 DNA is TGTGCCAGTAACAGTCTATCCTCTGGGGCCAACGTCCTGACTTTC.

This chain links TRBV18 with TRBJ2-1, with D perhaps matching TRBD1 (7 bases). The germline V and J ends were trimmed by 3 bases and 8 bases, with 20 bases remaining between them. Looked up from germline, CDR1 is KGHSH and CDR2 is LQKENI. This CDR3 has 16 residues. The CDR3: CASSPRRGRSADEQFF. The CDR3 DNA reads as TGTGCCAGCTCACCTAGGAGGGGGCGCAGCGCGGATGAGCAGTTCTTC.

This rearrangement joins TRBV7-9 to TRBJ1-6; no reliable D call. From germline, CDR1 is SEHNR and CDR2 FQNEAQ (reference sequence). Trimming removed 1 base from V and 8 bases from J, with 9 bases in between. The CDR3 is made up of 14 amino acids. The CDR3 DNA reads TGTGCCAGCAGCTTAGGGGAGGGATATTCACCCCTCCACTTT. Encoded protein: CASSLGEGYSPLHF.

The CDR3 DNA reads as TGTGCCACTCCACAGCGGGCCTCTAGCACAGATACGCAGTATTTT. Its translation: CATPQRASSTDTQYF. This chain joins TRBV6-4 and TRBJ2-3; tentative D call: TRBD2 (6 bases). Deletions cut 10 bases from V and 0 bases from J, with 17 bases between. The CDR3 contains 15 residues. Germline V lookup: CDR1 MRHNA, CDR2 SNTAGT.

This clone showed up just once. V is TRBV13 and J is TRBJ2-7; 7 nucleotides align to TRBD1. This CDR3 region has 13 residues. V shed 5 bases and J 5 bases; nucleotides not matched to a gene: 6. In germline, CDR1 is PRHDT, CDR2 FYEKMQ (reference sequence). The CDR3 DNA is TGTGCCAGCAGCAAGGGACAGTTCGACGAGCAGTACTTC. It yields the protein CASSKGQFDEQYF.

As DNA, the CDR3 is TGTGCCAGCAGTTTGACAGGGGGCGACTATGGCTACACCTTC. Translation gives CASSLTGGDYGYTF. The chain is built from TRBV6-5 and TRBJ1-2; TRBD1 agrees at 10 bases. The germline gives CDR1 MNHEY, CDR2 SVGAGI. The CDR3 covers 14 residues. J lost 3 bases, V lost 4 bases, and 2 bases had no gene match.